This TCR beta chain emerged from a study of T cell responses to AZD1222 COVID-19 vaccine. Data came from immunoSEQ multiplex PCR; TCRdb stores just in-frame clones and leaves some out. The sample consists of some 130,000 clones, approximately 83% of them appearing once. Deletions cut 1 base from V and 4 bases from J, with 16 bases between. This CDR3 spans 17 amino acids. CDR1 is MGHRA and CDR2 is YSYEKL in the germline V gene. The rearrangement uses TRBV4-1 and TRBJ1-4; D might be TRBD1 (6 bases). The clonotype was recovered from an adult in good health. This material consisted of peripheral blood, taken on day 0 of AZD1222 vaccination. The CDR3, as DNA: TGCGCCAGCAGCCAAGTACAGACGACAGGAGATAATGAAAAACTGTTTTTT. It is translated as CASSQVQTTGDNEKLFF.